A single TCR beta chain is shown here with its context. V lost 7 bases and J 0 bases, leaving 3 bases between the germline ends. This CDR3 has 11 residues. Looked up from germline, CDR1 is MGHDK and CDR2 is SYGVNS. The data stem from a study of T cells in tumors after PD-1 blockade. Sequencing was performed with immunoSEQ multiplex PCR; in TCRdb, only in-frame clones are kept and a portion is missing. The data show 30,000 to 40,000 clones, more than 70% seen once. This clonotype originated in a human donor with basal cell carcinoma. The input for sequencing was PBMCs, taken before anti-PD-1 treatment. The chain links TRBV25-1 to TRBJ1-1; no clear D. CDR3 region: CASKVNTEAFF. In DNA, the CDR3 is TGTGCCAGCAAGGTGAACACTGAAGCTTTCTTT.